The 15 T cell receptor beta chains listed next were all sequenced from one sample in a study of control samples from healthy donors and cancer patients. This table comes from immunoSEQ multiplex PCR, and its TCRdb copy is limited to in-frame clones, with some not included. The repertoire holds tens of thousands of clones, with 80% to 95% as singletons. The material sequenced was PBMCs. These receptors all come from a man aged 25 to 40 with colorectal cancer.

This clone qualifies as medium-sized (0.01 to 0.1%). V gene TRBV6-5 combines with J gene TRBJ2-3; possibly TRBD2 for D (5 bases). Trimming stripped 7 bases from V and 2 bases from J, with 13 bases between. Germline V gene sequence: CDR1 MNHEY, CDR2 SVGAGI. This CDR3 region has 14 residues. The CDR3 here is CASKDLAHTDTQYF. As DNA, the CDR3 is TGTGCCAGCAAGGATCTAGCCCACACAGATACGCAGTATTTT.

The genes are TRBV30 and TRBJ2-3, with D perhaps being TRBD1 or TRBD2 (6 bases each). The V gene lost 7 bases and the J gene lost 8 bases, with 16 bases spanning the gap. The germline CDR1 and CDR2 sequences are GTSNPN and SVGIG (reference sequence). This CDR3 comprises 12 residues. The CDR3 coding sequence is TGTGCCTCGAGGGGGGAAGGGGGTACGCAGTATTTT. Its protein is CASRGEGGTQYF.

This chain links TRBV7-2 with TRBJ1-6; D unclear. The germline CDR1 and CDR2 sequences are SGHTA and FQGNSA. V lost 2 bases to trimming and J lost 7 bases, with 15 bases between them. The CDR3 length is 16 residues. The CDR3 here is CASSLLFRQMNSPLHF. In DNA, the CDR3 is TGTGCCAGCAGCTTACTATTTCGGCAGATGAATTCACCCCTCCACTTT.

The V call is TRBV5-1, the J call TRBJ1-2, with D maybe TRBD1 (5 bases). V shed 0 bases and J shed 8 bases, with 11 bases lying between them. This CDR3 is 13 amino acids long. Germline assignment: CDR1 SGHRS and CDR2 YFSETQ. Here the CDR3 DNA reads TGCGCCAGCAGCTTGGGGGGCCCTACAGGCTACACCTTC. This codes for CASSLGGPTGYTF.

Here the CDR3 reads CASSLGTGGSSPLHF. Here the CDR3 DNA reads TGCGCCAGCAGCCTCGGGACAGGGGGCTCTTCACCCCTCCACTTT. The V and J genes are TRBV4-3 and TRBJ1-6, with TRBD1 matching over 12 bases. The CDR3 has 15 amino acids. Germline CDR1 LGHNA, CDR2 YSLEER. Losses at the gene ends were 4 bases for V and 9 bases for J; bases not matched to a gene: 4.

The chain joins TRBV9 to TRBJ2-3; 8 nucleotides agree with TRBD2. Germline-derived CDR1 and CDR2 are SGDLS and YYNGEE. The CDR3 sequence is 16 residues long. V was pared by 0 bases and J by 11 bases, with 14 bases of the junction left unmatched. DNA for the CDR3: TGTGCCAGCAGCGTAGATGACGGGGGGGCCGGAATAAAGCAGTATTTT. This sequence encodes CASSVDDGGAGIKQYF. Variable domain in full (rest from reference TRBV9 and TRBJ2-3): DSGVTQTPKHLITATGQRVTLRCSPRSGDLSVYWYQQSLDQGLQFLIQYYNGEERAKGNILERFSAQQFPDLHSELNLSSLELGDSALYFCASSVDDGGAGIKQYFGPGTRLTVL.

The J gene is TRBJ2-2, the V gene TRBV6-2 or TRBV6-3; D not certain. Trimming removed 5 bases from V and 0 bases from J, with 10 bases in between. CDR3 length: 15 residues. Germline CDR1 MNHEY, CDR2 SVGEGT. CDR3: CASSLTLSNTGELFF. For the CDR3, the DNA is TGTGCCAGCAGTCTGACCCTTTCGAACACCGGGGAGCTGTTTTTT.

The chain couples TRBV7-9 to TRBJ1-4; D is undetermined. Per germline, CDR1 SEHNR and CDR2 FQNEAQ (reference sequence). V was pared by 5 bases and J by 10 bases, with 14 bases between. The CDR3 is made up of 13 amino acids. CDR3 nucleotides: TGTGCCAGCAGCCCCCTCCGGGGAGGAAAACTGTTTTTT. This sequence encodes CASSPLRGGKLFF.

The V call is TRBV5-5, the J call TRBJ1-1, with D unclear. Germline-derived CDR1 and CDR2 are SGHKS and YYEKEE (reference sequence). This CDR3 is 11 amino acids long. Trimming pared 7 bases from V and 7 bases from J, leaving 11 bases between. CDR3 sequence (DNA): TGTGCCAGCGGAACGGACCGTGAAGCTTTCTTT. Amino acid sequence: CASGTDREAFF.

J is TRBJ2-7 and V is TRBV6-5, with D perhaps matching TRBD1 (6 bases). There are 15 residues in the CDR3. Germline-derived CDR1 and CDR2 are MNHEY and SVGAGI. Trimming pared 0 bases from V and 9 bases from J, leaving 18 bases between. In DNA form, the CDR3 reads TGTGCCAGCAGTTACTCGAAAGGGACAAGAGATGTGCAGTACTTC. Protein product: CASSYSKGTRDVQYF.

V usage is TRBV19 and J usage is TRBJ2-3; weak D call: TRBD2 (6 bases). Germline-derived CDR1 and CDR2 are LNHDA and SQIVND (reference sequence). Deletions cut 6 bases from V and 5 bases from J, with 21 bases between. This CDR3 comprises 16 residues. For the CDR3, the DNA is TGTGCCAGTAGCCTGGGGCGGGGCTTCTTGGGAGATACGCAGTATTTT. It codes for CASSLGRGFLGDTQYF.

The CDR3 DNA follows: TGTGCCACCAGCGACCCTAGGGAGGAAACAGATACGCAGTATTTT. This gives the protein CATSDPREETDTQYF. J is TRBJ2-3 and V is TRBV24-1; TRBD2 is a possible D gene (6 bases). Germline CDR1 is KGHDR and CDR2 is SFDVKD. V was cut by 7 bases and J by 3 bases, with 16 bases left in between. The CDR3 totals 15 residues.

The CDR3 reads CASSPREGNTEAFF. CDR3 nucleotide sequence: TGTGCCAGTAGTCCTCGCGAGGGGAACACTGAAGCTTTCTTT. The V and J genes are TRBV19 and TRBJ1-1; D uncertain. Germline V gene sequence: CDR1 LNHDA, CDR2 SQIVND (reference sequence). Trimming pared 5 bases from V and 1 base from J, leaving 11 bases between. CDR3 length: 14 residues.

The sample holds a few counts of this clone. J is TRBJ1-5 and V is TRBV7-9; D might be TRBD1 (5 bases). The CDR3 runs to 13 residues. Germline values: CDR1 SEHNR, CDR2 FQNEAQ (reference sequence). V shed 5 bases and J shed 4 bases, with 9 bases lying between them. The CDR3 protein is CASSRGENQPQHF. The CDR3, as DNA: TGTGCCAGCAGCCGAGGGGAAAATCAGCCCCAGCATTTT.

This clone has a handful of counts. This chain uses TRBV11-2 with TRBJ2-7; D possibly corresponds to TRBD1 (6 bases). Trimming left V 4 bases short and J 3 bases short, with 16 bases between. The CDR3 sequence is 15 residues long. Germline-derived CDR1 and CDR2 are SGHAT and FQNNGV. The CDR3 reads CASSSFPGHSYEQYF. CDR3 bases: TGTGCCAGCAGCTCCTTTCCGGGACACAGCTACGAGCAGTACTTC.